This T cell receptor (beta chain) was recovered during a study of beta chain features in type 1 diabetes. Whole-study findings and limits: VDJ junctions in type 1 diabetes patients carried more deletions and fewer insertions. In comparison with healthy donors, patients had naive, central memory and Treg TCRB repertoires that appeared more similar. The study left unresolved whether HLA type influences TCRB rearrangement.

Worth noting for this clone: The antigen remains undetermined.

All of the isolated RNA was reverse transcribed, so expressed TCRB transcripts were sequenced. Repertoires were generated with immunoSEQ multiplex PCR, while TCRdb's copy carries only in-frame clones and drops some. The sample consists of under 400,000 clones, about 20% of them appearing once. The J segment lost 11 bases and the V segment lost 6 bases, leaving 6 bases of the junction unmatched. Per the germline V gene, CDR1 is ENHRY and CDR2 is SYGVKD. The CDR3 is 11 residues long. The chain employs TRBV10-3 and TRBJ2-7, with TRBD1 matching 8 bases. The sequencing sample was made of naive CD4+ T cells from blood. The TCR originated in a woman under 30 in good health. CDR3 nucleotides: TGTGCCATCAGCTCGGACAGGGTGAAGTACTTC. As protein: CAISSDRVKYF.